The table lists the clone carrying this T cell receptor (beta chain) with a few counts. Its specificity is not known. Indicated time point: sample taken at primary tumor resection. A total of fewer than 80 untreated early-stage non-small cell lung cancer patients served as donors. Whole RNA obtained from tumor, nontumor lung or frozen PBMC underwent sequencing without sorting. TCRdb processed the 5' RACE reads anew with MiXCR; each CDR3 protein has one entry. Seen here are 20,000 to 25,000 distinct CDR3 sequences, 8.8% observed once, and the top ten hold more than 6%. These data belong to a study of spatial heterogeneity in lung cancer. Points from the study as a whole: Of tumor T cells, an estimated coverage of 5.5% to 8% was reached for alpha chains and 13% for beta chains. Expanded intratumoral alpha and beta TCR counts tracked tumor mutation counts.

This receptor was identified in a male donor with early-stage non-small cell lung cancer. Material: lung tumor tissue, obtained at surgery.

The CDR3 nucleotides read TGTGCCAGAAGACAGATTCCTAACTATGGCTACACCTTC. This sequence encodes CARRQIPNYGYTF. This chain connects TRBV27 to TRBJ1-2; tentatively, D is TRBD1 (5 bases). Germline V gene data show CDR1 as MNHEY and CDR2 as SMNVEV (reference sequence). The CDR3 loop spans 13 amino acids. Trimming shortened V by 9 bases and J by 0 bases, and 11 bases separated the two germline ends.